These 7 T cell receptor beta chains originate from one sample sequenced in a study of Graves' ophthalmopathy and Graves' hyperthyroidism. Beta-chain TCR CDR3 regions were amplified from RNA transcripts. The library came from an HTBI-primed first-round RT-PCR and a second-round multiplex PCR. In TCRdb, the multiplex PCR reads were re-called with MiXCR into one record per CDR3 protein. This table holds about 390,000 distinct CDR3 sequences, approximately 17% found once. The sample comprised peripheral blood. These TCRs come from an adult woman with stable Graves' hyperthyroidism.

Ten or more counts support this clonotype. V gene TRBV7-3 combines with J gene TRBJ1-5; D remains unclear. Germline loops: CDR1 SGHTA, CDR2 FQGTGA. CDR3 length equals 21 residues. With 0 bases removed from V and 0 bases from J, the gap between germline ends came to 24 bases. CDR3 amino acids: CASSLTRRGSIRLYSNQPQHF. Here the CDR3 DNA reads TGTGCCAGCAGCTTAACGCGACGAGGATCAATTCGCCTGTATAGCAATCAGCCCCAGCATTTT.

This clonotype was seen many times. The chain links TRBV29-1 to TRBJ2-5; possible D gene TRBD2, 6 bases. V shed 3 bases and J shed 2 bases, with 13 bases lying between them. Germline CDR1 SQVTM, CDR2 ANQGSEA. This CDR3 is built from 14 residues. The CDR3 loop reads CSVDLRDLQETQYF. The CDR3 coding sequence is TGCAGCGTTGACCTCCGGGACTTGCAAGAGACCCAGTACTTC.

This clonotype was counted ten times or more. The chain joins TRBV7-2 to TRBJ2-5, with 8 bases that match TRBD2. The CDR3 runs 16 residues. V lost 0 bases and J lost 5; bases outside the gene matches: 8. The germline V gene has CDR1 SGHTA and CDR2 FQGNSA. DNA of the CDR3: TGTGCCAGCAGCTTAGCAGGAGCGGGAGAGTGGGAGACCCAGTACTTC. This encodes CASSLAGAGEWETQYF.

This clonotype was observed at least ten times. Sequence at one end of the junction differs from germline and may be a read error. This rearrangement joins TRBV19 to TRBJ2-3; the match to TRBD2 covers 10 bases. Germline V gives CDR1 LNHDA, CDR2 SQIVND (reference sequence). This CDR3 has 14 amino acids. CDR3 sequence reads: CASRLAGYTDTQCF. CDR3 DNA sequence: TGTGCCAGCAGACTAGCGGGCTACACAGATACGCAGTGTTTT.

The chain carries TRBV20-1 and TRBJ1-5, with D unclear. Germline CDR1 DFQATT, CDR2 SNEGSKA (reference sequence). The CDR3 is 12 residues long. V was cut by 3 bases and J by 5 bases, with 8 bases left in between. CDR3 protein: CSARKAYQPQHF. The CDR3 nucleotides read TGCAGTGCTAGGAAAGCGTATCAGCCCCAGCATTTT.

This clonotype was recorded many times. The gene calls are TRBV6-5 and TRBJ1-1; D is possibly TRBD1 (5 bases). The CDR3 consists of 15 residues. The germline CDR1 and CDR2 sequences are MNHEY and SVGAGI. V was trimmed by 4 bases and J by 0 bases, leaving 12 bases between them. Here the CDR3 DNA reads TGTGCCAGCAGTTCGTCGGGGGGATTGAACACTGAAGCTTTCTTT. This codes for CASSSSGGLNTEAFF.

J is TRBJ2-7 and V is TRBV27; 11 bases agree with TRBD1. This CDR3 is 15 amino acids long. V trimming: 9 bases; J trimming: 4 bases; junction bases outside the gene matches: 11. From germline, CDR1 is MNHEY and CDR2 SMNVEV (reference sequence). The CDR3 DNA follows: TGTGCCAGTCACTCCCCGGGACAGGGGGTTTACGAGCAGTACTTC. It translates to CASHSPGQGVYEQYF.